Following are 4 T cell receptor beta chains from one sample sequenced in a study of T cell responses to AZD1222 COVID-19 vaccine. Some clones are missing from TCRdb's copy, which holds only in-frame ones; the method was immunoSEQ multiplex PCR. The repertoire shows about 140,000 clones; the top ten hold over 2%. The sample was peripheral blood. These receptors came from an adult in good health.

The CDR3 loop reads CASSEAGRNTEAFF. The CDR3 DNA follows: TGTGCCAGCAGTGAAGCGGGCAGGAACACTGAAGCTTTCTTT. The chain joins TRBV25-1 to TRBJ1-1; D is ambiguous. Trimming stripped 2 bases from V and 1 base from J, with 8 bases between. The germline V gene encodes CDR1 MGHDK and CDR2 SYGVNS. The CDR3 is 14 amino acids.

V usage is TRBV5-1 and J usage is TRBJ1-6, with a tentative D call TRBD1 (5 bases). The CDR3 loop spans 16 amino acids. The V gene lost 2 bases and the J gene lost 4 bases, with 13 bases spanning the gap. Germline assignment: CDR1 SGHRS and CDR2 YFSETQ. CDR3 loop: CASSLTGPKYNSPLHF. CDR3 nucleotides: TGCGCCAGCAGCTTAACAGGCCCGAAATATAATTCACCCCTCCACTTT.

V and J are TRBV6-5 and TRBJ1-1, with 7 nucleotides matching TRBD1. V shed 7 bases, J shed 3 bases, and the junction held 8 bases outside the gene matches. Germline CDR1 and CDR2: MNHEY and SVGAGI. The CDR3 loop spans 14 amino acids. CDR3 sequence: CASKMTGRDTEAFF. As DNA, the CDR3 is TGTGCCAGCAAAATGACAGGGAGGGACACTGAAGCTTTCTTT.

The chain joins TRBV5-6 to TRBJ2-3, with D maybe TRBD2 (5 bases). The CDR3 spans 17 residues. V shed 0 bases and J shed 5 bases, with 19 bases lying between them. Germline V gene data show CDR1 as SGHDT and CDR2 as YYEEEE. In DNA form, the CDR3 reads TGTGCCAGCAGCTTGGCCGAGTTGGGAGCCGACAAAGATACGCAGTATTTT. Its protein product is CASSLAELGADKDTQYF.